This T cell receptor beta chain originates from a study of spatial heterogeneity in lung cancer. The CDR3 length is 14 residues. V lost 4 bases to trimming and J lost 5 bases, with 15 bases between them. Germline V gene lookup returns CDR1 SGHRS and CDR2 YFSETQ. The study tagged each TCR cDNA molecule with a unique molecular identifier. TCRdb used MiXCR to reprocess the 5' RACE reads, holding one entry per CDR3 protein. The table shows about 36,000 distinct CDR3 sequences, with roughly 5% occurring only once. General study points: Ubiquitous expanded tumor TCRs appeared in blood more at resection than follow-up.

This clonotype was picked up many times. No antigen is known for it. Time point given: sample taken at primary tumor resection. The study sequenced unsorted whole RNA from tumor, nontumor lung or frozen PBMC. The donors, 72 patients with untreated early-stage non-small cell lung cancer, provided the samples. The clonotype originates from a female donor with early-stage non-small cell lung cancer. This rearrangement joins TRBV5-1 to TRBJ1-1; D is perhaps TRBD1 (5 bases). The material was PBMCs, obtained at surgery. The DNA of the CDR3 is TGCGCCAGCAGCCTCACTGGGGGGAGAACTGAAGCTTTCTTT. It encodes CASSLTGGRTEAFF.